A single sample gave rise to the 16 T cell receptor beta chains below, sequenced in a study of blood T cell repertoires in COVID-19. The table came from immunoSEQ multiplex PCR; TCRdb's copy has only in-frame clones and leaves some out. The repertoire holds 450,000 or so clones, with around nine tenths as singletons. Sequenced material: peripheral blood. Receptor source: a woman aged 40 to 50 with COVID-19, enrolled during active disease.

With regard to this clone: Other DNA sequences in the sample encode the same CDR3. The V and J genes are TRBV7-3 and TRBJ2-1; TRBD2 aligns across 7 bases. The ends lost 3 bases at V and 6 bases at J; junction bases unmatched: 14. The germline gives CDR1 SGHTA, CDR2 FQGTGA. This CDR3 comprises 17 residues. The CDR3, as DNA: TGTGCCAGCAGCTTGCAGGTGGGGCTAGCGGTAACCAATGAGCAGTTCTTC. The encoded protein is CASSLQVGLAVTNEQFF.

The count of this clone is one. The chain carries TRBV2 and TRBJ1-1; 8 positions match TRBD1. V was clipped by 6 bases and J by 0 bases; unmatched bases: 6. The CDR3 runs to 15 residues. CDR1 and CDR2 (germline): SNHLY, FYNNEI. The CDR3 region has the DNA TGTGCCAGCAGCATCCGGGACAGGTTGAACACTGAAGCTTTCTTT. Encoded protein: CASSIRDRLNTEAFF. Full variable domain (remainder filled in from reference TRBV2 and TRBJ1-1): EPEVTQTPSHQVTQMGQEVILRCVPISNHLYFYWYRQILGQKVEFLVSFYNNEISEKSEIFDDQFSVERPDGSNFTLKIRSTKLEDSAMYFCASSIRDRLNTEAFFGQGTRLTVV.

The CDR3 DNA follows: TGTGCCAGCAGCCCCCGACAGGGCCAAACTGAAGCTTTCTTT. As protein: CASSPRQGQTEAFF. The chain uses TRBV16 and TRBJ1-1; TRBD1 matches 7 bases. Germline V lookup: CDR1 KGHSY, CDR2 FQNENV. The CDR3 is 14 amino acids. After removal of 4 bases from V and 5 bases from J, the junction contained 7 bases not matched to a gene.

This clone was seen a handful of times. The chain has TRBV7-8 and TRBJ2-3; D is uncertain. Germline V gene data show CDR1 as SGHVS and CDR2 as FQNEAQ. This CDR3 is 16 amino acids long. Trimming pared 1 base from V and 0 bases from J, leaving 11 bases between. In nucleotides, the CDR3 is TGTGCCAGCAGCTTAGGTTGGCGGTCTAGCACAGATACGCAGTATTTT. It specifies CASSLGWRSSTDTQYF.

The chain is built from TRBV6-2 or TRBV6-3 and TRBJ2-3; D remains unclear. V was pared by 3 bases and J by 0 bases, with 7 bases between. CDR3 length equals 14 residues. The germline gives CDR1 MNHEY, CDR2 SVGEGT. The CDR3 reads CASSYGGSTDTQYF. DNA for the CDR3: TGTGCCAGCAGTTATGGCGGAAGCACAGATACGCAGTATTTT.

Comment on this clone: The same CDR3 is also encoded by other DNA sequences in this sample. The chain uses TRBV7-2 and TRBJ1-2; D might be TRBD1 (5 bases). This CDR3 comprises 13 residues. V was trimmed by 0 bases and J by 6 bases, leaving 8 bases between them. From germline, CDR1 is SGHTA and CDR2 FQGNSA. The CDR3 sequence is CASSLAGGDGYTF. The CDR3, as DNA: TGTGCCAGCAGCTTAGCGGGGGGGGATGGCTACACCTTC.

This chain joins TRBV3-1 (or the pseudogene TRBV3-2) and TRBJ1-4; the D gene is possibly TRBD1 (6 bases). CDR3 length: 13 residues. From germline, CDR1 is LGHDT and CDR2 YNNKEL (reference sequence). V was clipped by 8 bases and J by 8 bases, with 15 bases between them. CDR3 DNA: TGTGCCAGCTCTCCCACAGGGAGAGAAAAACTGTTTTTT. This gives the protein CASSPTGREKLFF.

This clone has a handful of counts. V and J are TRBV5-1 and TRBJ1-1; the match to TRBD1 covers 9 bases. There are 14 residues in the CDR3. The germline V gene encodes CDR1 SGHRS and CDR2 YFSETQ. Trimming at V came to 4 bases and at J to 7 bases, leaving 8 bases not matched to a gene. For the CDR3, the DNA is TGCGCCAGCAGCGAAGAGACAGGGGGGTTTGAAGCTTTCTTT. This sequence encodes CASSEETGGFEAFF.

The gene calls are TRBV29-1 and TRBJ2-1; 9 bases fit TRBD1. V shed 6 bases and J 6 bases; nucleotides not matched to a gene: 12. The CDR3 runs 15 residues. Per the germline V gene, CDR1 is SQVTM and CDR2 is ANQGSEA. The CDR3 DNA is TGCAGCGTGGACACCCGGGGGACAGGGTCCAATGAGCAGTTCTTC. Its protein product is CSVDTRGTGSNEQFF.

This clone was counted a single time. This rearrangement joins TRBV12-5 to TRBJ2-1; no definite D call. There are 12 residues in the CDR3. The V end lost 3 bases, the J end lost 9 bases, and 9 bases lay between the germline ends. CDR1 LGHNT and CDR2 FRNRAP come from the germline V gene. The DNA for the CDR3 is TGTGCTAGTGGTTTTGTCCGGAGTGAGCAGTTCTTC. Protein: CASGFVRSEQFF.

The chain joins TRBV28 to TRBJ1-5, with TRBD1 matching 9 bases. V gave up 8 bases and J gave up 6 bases; unmatched junction bases: 5. This CDR3 contains 13 residues. Germline V gene lookup returns CDR1 MDHEN and CDR2 SYDVKM. The DNA of the CDR3 is TGTGCCAGCGGGACAGGGATGATTCAGCCCCAGCATTTT. Encoded protein: CASGTGMIQPQHF.

This clone was counted between two and nine times. The rearrangement links TRBV7-3 to TRBJ2-7; 7 bases align to TRBD1. This CDR3 comprises 18 residues. V was clipped by 5 bases and J by 2 bases; unmatched bases: 18. CDR1 is SGHTA and CDR2 is FQGTGA in the germline V gene. CDR3 region: CASSPRIPTGTATYEQYF. In nucleotides, the CDR3 is TGTGCCAGCAGCCCGAGGATACCGACCGGGACAGCGACCTACGAGCAGTACTTC.

This chain joins TRBV6-5 and TRBJ2-1, with TRBD1 matching over 9 bases. V gave up 5 bases and J gave up 0 bases; unmatched junction bases: 2. CDR3 length: 15 residues. The V gene's germline CDR1 is MNHEY and CDR2 SVGAGI. For the CDR3, the DNA is TGTGCCAGCAGTCCACAGGGGGCCTCCTACAATGAGCAGTTCTTC. Amino acids: CASSPQGASYNEQFF.

This chain connects TRBV20-1 to TRBJ1-5; a possible D gene is TRBD1 (5 bases). There are 16 residues in the CDR3. The V gene lost 3 bases and the J gene lost 0 bases, with 15 bases spanning the gap. Germline V gene data show CDR1 as DFQATT and CDR2 as SNEGSKA (reference sequence). The CDR3 bases are TGCAGTGCTAGTTGGACCTCAGGGAATAGCAATCAGCCCCAGCATTTT. It yields the protein CSASWTSGNSNQPQHF.

The chain joins TRBV6-2 or TRBV6-3 to TRBJ2-1; 12 bases map to TRBD2. This CDR3 comprises 14 residues. CDR1 is MNHEY and CDR2 is SVGEGT in the germline V gene. The ends lost 5 bases at V and 10 bases at J; junction bases unmatched: 6. CDR3 residues: CASSLAGGDDEQFF. DNA for the CDR3: TGTGCCAGCAGTCTAGCGGGAGGGGACGACGAGCAGTTCTTC.

This clone was observed a single time. The genes are TRBV30 and TRBJ1-2; 10 bases line up with TRBD1. Germline assignment: CDR1 GTSNPN and CDR2 SVGIG (reference sequence). With V trimmed by 5 bases and J by 0 bases, 6 bases remained unmatched. CDR3 length: 15 residues. DNA of the CDR3: TGTGCCTGGCGTAGGGGGACAGGGGCTAACTATGGCTACACCTTC. Translating it yields CAWRRGTGANYGYTF.